The clone carrying this TCR beta chain was seen ten or more times. The sample comes from a study of kidney transplant recipient with SARS-CoV-2 infection. Trimming shortened V by 7 bases and J by 4 bases, and 23 bases separated the two germline ends. Germline V lookup: CDR1 SGHKS, CDR2 YYEKEE (reference sequence). The CDR3 has 16 residues. MiXCR was run by TCRdb on the reads, yielding one entry per CDR3 protein. Seen here are 200,000 to 300,000 distinct CDR3 sequences, 29% observed once, and the top ten hold roughly 7.3%. The rearrangement uses TRBV5-5 and TRBJ1-2, with D unresolved. The clonotype comes from a male patient aged 25-45 years who had COVID-19 and was a kidney transplant recipient. Some T cells may be provided by the graft donor. Sequenced material: a blood sample, taken at baseline and on day 111 from a kidney transplant recipient. The CDR3 DNA sequence: TGTGCCAGCGTGCTGATTGTCTCGCGAAAGACCTATGGCTACACCTTC. Amino acids: CASVLIVSRKTYGYTF.